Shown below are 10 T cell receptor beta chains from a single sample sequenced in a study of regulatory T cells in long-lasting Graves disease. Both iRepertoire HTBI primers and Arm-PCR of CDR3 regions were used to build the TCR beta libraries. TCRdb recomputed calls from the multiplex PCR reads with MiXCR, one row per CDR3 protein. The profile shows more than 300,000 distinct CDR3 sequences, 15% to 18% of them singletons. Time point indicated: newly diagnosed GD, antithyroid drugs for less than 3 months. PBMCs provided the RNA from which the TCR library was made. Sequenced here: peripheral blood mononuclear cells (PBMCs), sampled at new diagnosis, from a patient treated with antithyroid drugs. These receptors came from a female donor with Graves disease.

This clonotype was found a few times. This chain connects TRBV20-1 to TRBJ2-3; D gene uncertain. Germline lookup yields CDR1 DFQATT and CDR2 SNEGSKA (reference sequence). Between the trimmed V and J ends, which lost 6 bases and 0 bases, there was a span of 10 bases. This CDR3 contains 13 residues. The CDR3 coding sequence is TGCAGTGCGCCTCAAGACAGCACAGATACGCAGTATTTT. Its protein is CSAPQDSTDTQYF.

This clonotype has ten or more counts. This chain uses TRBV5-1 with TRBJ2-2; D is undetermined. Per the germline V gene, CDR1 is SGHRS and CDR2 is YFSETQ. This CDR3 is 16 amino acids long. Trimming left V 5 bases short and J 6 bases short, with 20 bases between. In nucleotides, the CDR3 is TGCGCCAGCAGAAGAGTACCTCCAGCCGTGCCCGGGGAGCTGTTTTTT. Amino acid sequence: CASRRVPPAVPGELFF.

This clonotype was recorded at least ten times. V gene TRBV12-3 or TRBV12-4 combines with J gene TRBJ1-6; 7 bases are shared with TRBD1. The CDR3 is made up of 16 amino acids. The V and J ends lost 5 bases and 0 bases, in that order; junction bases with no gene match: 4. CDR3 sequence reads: CASSKTGSSYNSPLHF. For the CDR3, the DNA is TGTGCCAGCAGTAAGACAGGGAGCTCCTATAATTCACCCCTCCACTTT.

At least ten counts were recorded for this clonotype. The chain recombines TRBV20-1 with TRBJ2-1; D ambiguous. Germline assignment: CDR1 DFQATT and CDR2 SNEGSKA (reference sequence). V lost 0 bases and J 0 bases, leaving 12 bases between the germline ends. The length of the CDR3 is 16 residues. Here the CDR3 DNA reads TGCAGTGCTAGAGATCCCAGCGCTAGCTCCTACAATGAGCAGTTCTTC. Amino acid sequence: CSARDPSASSYNEQFF.

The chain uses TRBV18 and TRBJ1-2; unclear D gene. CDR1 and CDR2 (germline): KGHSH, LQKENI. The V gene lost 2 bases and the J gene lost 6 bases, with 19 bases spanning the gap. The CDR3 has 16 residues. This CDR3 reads CASSPTNGITQHGYTF. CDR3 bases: TGTGCCAGCTCACCAACTAACGGGATTACACAACATGGCTACACCTTC.

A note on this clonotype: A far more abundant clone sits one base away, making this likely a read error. CDR3 protein: CASSLAEPMNTEAFF. The CDR3 nucleotides read TGTGCCAGCAGCCTCGCCGAGCCCATGAACACTGAAGCTTTCTTT. This chain joins TRBV7-8 and TRBJ1-1; D not resolved. V was trimmed by 5 bases and J by 0 bases, leaving 13 bases between them. The CDR3 totals 15 residues. Looked up from germline, CDR1 is SGHVS and CDR2 is FQNEAQ. The full variable domain, completed using reference TRBV7-8 and TRBJ1-1, is GAGVSQSPRYKVAKRGQDVALRCDPISGHVSLFWYQQALGQGPEFLTYFQNEAQLDKSGLPSDRFFAERPEGSVSTLKIQRTQQEDSAVYLCASSLAEPMNTEAFFGQGTRLTVV.

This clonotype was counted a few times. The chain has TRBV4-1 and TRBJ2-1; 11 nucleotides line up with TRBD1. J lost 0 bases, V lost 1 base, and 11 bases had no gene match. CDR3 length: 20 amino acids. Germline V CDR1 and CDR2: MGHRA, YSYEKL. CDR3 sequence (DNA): TGCGCCAGCAGCCAAGGCTTAAGGGGGACAGGGGGTTCCTCCTACAATGAGCAGTTCTTC. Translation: CASSQGLRGTGGSSYNEQFF.

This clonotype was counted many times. In DNA, the CDR3 is TGTGCCAGCAGCGTGAGCGGGACAGGGGGAAACTATGGCTACACCTTC. It translates to CASSVSGTGGNYGYTF. The chain couples TRBV9 to TRBJ1-2; TRBD1 matches at 11 bases. CDR3 length: 16 amino acids. The V segment lost 2 bases and the J segment 2 bases; nucleotides outside the gene matches: 5. CDR1 and CDR2 from the germline V gene are SGDLS and YYNGEE.

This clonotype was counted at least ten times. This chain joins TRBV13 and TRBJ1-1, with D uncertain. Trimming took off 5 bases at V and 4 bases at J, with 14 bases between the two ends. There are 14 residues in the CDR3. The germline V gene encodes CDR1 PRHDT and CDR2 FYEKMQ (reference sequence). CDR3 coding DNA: TGTGCCAGCAGCCCCGATTTGACGAGCACTGAAGCTTTCTTT. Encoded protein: CASSPDLTSTEAFF.

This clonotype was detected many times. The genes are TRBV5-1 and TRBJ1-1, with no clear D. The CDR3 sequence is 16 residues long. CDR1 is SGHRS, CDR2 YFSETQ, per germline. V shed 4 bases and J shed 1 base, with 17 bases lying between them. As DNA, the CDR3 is TGCGCCAGCAGCCGAGAGAGCGGGGTACGGAACACTGAAGCTTTCTTT. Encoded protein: CASSRESGVRNTEAFF.